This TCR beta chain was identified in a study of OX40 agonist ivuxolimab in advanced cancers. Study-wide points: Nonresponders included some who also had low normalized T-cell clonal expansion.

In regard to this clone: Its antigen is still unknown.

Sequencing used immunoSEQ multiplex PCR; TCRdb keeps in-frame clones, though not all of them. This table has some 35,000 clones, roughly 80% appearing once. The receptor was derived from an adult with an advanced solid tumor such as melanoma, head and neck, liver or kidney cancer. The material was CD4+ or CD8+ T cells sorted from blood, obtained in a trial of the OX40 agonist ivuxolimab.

CDR3 loop: CASSVATGGNTEAFF. CDR3 in DNA: TGTGCCAGCAGCGTAGCGACAGGTGGGAACACTGAAGCTTTCTTT. The rearrangement joins TRBV9 to TRBJ1-1; the D gene is possibly TRBD1 (6 bases). The ends were cut back, 0 bases at V and 1 base at J, with 10 bases in the middle. CDR1 and CDR2 (germline): SGDLS, YYNGEE. The CDR3 sequence is 15 residues long. Full variable domain (outside the CDR3, taken from reference TRBV9 and TRBJ1-1): DSGVTQTPKHLITATGQRVTLRCSPRSGDLSVYWYQQSLDQGLQFLIQYYNGEERAKGNILERFSAQQFPDLHSELNLSSLELGDSALYFCASSVATGGNTEAFFGQGTRLTVV.